The following is a T cell receptor (beta chain) sequence with its context. The antigen is not known. The sample originates from a study of T cell responses to AZD1222 COVID-19 vaccine. Assay: immunoSEQ multiplex PCR; the TCRdb copy retains only in-frame clones and omits some. The table includes approximately 110,000 clones, approximately 88% detected once. V was shortened by 2 bases and J by 1 base, with 15 bases between the two germline ends. This CDR3 comprises 16 residues. The germline CDR1 and CDR2 sequences are MNHNY and SVGAGI (reference sequence). Points from the study as a whole: Baseline seropositivity occurred in only a handful of AZD1222 recipients.

The sample in question was peripheral blood, obtained on day 0 of AZD1222 vaccination. The sequence was obtained from an adult in good health. The chain joins TRBV6-6 to TRBJ2-7, with D possibly matching TRBD1 (6 bases). As DNA, the CDR3 is TGTGCCAGCAGTTACGACAGGACCACCCCTTCCTACGAGCAGTACTTC. It encodes CASSYDRTTPSYEQYF.